This T cell receptor beta chain stems from a study of blood T cell repertoires in COVID-19. Whole-study context: The study drew acute and convalescent COVID-19 samples from the United States, Italy and Spain. PBMCs, B-cell-depleted T cells, or T cells were the source of the cDNA or gDNA that made up the material.

In the original processing: Estimated nucleated cell counts came from reference gene primer amplification. Using immunoSEQ multiplex PCR, the repertoire was profiled, and TCRdb retains in-frame clones only, with some absent. D and trimming were read from the DNA, whereas the V and J calls and clone size are those reported in that table. The data contain tens of thousands of clones, roughly nine tenths of them singletons. While infection was still active, Seattle patients were enrolled and then followed longitudinally. The CDR3 totals 14 residues. Trimming left V 3 bases short and J 3 bases short, with 11 bases between. Germline V gives CDR1 MNHNS, CDR2 SASEGT.

The receptor was isolated from a man between 40 and 49 years old with COVID-19, enrolled during active disease. The sequencing sample was made of peripheral blood. The J gene is TRBJ1-2, the V gene TRBV6-1, with D tentatively TRBD1 (6 bases). The CDR3 is CASSEAGVDYGYTF. CDR3 coding DNA: TGTGCCAGCAGTGAGGCAGGGGTGGACTATGGCTACACCTTC.